The 25 T cell receptor beta chains in this list originate from one sample, sequenced in a study of blood T cell repertoires in COVID-19. Sequencing was performed with immunoSEQ multiplex PCR; in TCRdb, only in-frame clones are kept and a portion is missing. The sample has a few hundred thousand clones; nearly 90% are singletons. The specimen sequenced was peripheral blood. The origin of the receptors is a woman younger than 35 who had recovered from COVID-19.

The CDR3 DNA follows: TGCGCCAGCAGCTGGCTAGCGGGTGAAGGGGAGCTGTTTTTT. Its protein product is CASSWLAGEGELFF. V usage is TRBV5-1 and J usage is TRBJ2-2, with TRBD2 identical over 8 bases. The germline CDR1 and CDR2 sequences are SGHRS and YFSETQ. Trimming at V came to 3 bases and at J to 8 bases, leaving 6 bases not matched to a gene. CDR3 length: 14 residues.

The chain recombines TRBV2 with TRBJ1-1; 9 bases align to TRBD1. This CDR3 contains 14 residues. After removal of 6 bases from V and 5 bases from J, the junction contained 7 bases not matched to a gene. Germline assignment: CDR1 SNHLY and CDR2 FYNNEI. Here the CDR3 DNA reads TGTGCCAGCAGCCCGGACAGGGGAGAGACTGAAGCTTTCTTT. Translated: CASSPDRGETEAFF.

The CDR3 loop reads CASSYPGLAGGFSYNEQFF. In DNA, the CDR3 is TGCGCCAGCAGCTACCCGGGACTAGCGGGAGGGTTCTCCTACAATGAGCAGTTCTTC. This sequence joins TRBV5-1 and TRBJ2-1; 16 bases map to TRBD2. CDR3 length: 19 amino acids. The V and J ends lost 3 bases and 0 bases, in that order; junction bases with no gene match: 6. The V gene's germline CDR1 is SGHRS and CDR2 YFSETQ.

This clone turned up a few times. This chain connects TRBV6-4 to TRBJ2-3; 7 nucleotides line up with TRBD2. V lost 0 bases and J lost 4; bases outside the gene matches: 10. Germline V CDR1 and CDR2: MRHNA, SNTAGT. The CDR3 covers 17 residues. CDR3 loop: CASSDSSGGGGSDTQYF. CDR3 DNA sequence: TGTGCCAGCAGTGACTCTAGCGGCGGGGGAGGATCAGATACGCAGTATTTT.

This chain links TRBV4-2 with TRBJ1-5; D might be TRBD1 (5 bases). This CDR3 has 16 amino acids. Germline values: CDR1 LGHNA, CDR2 YNFKEQ. The V end lost 3 bases, the J end lost 2 bases, and 14 bases lay between the germline ends. CDR3 amino acids: CASSHPGGKGNQPQHF. DNA for the CDR3: TGTGCCAGCAGCCACCCCGGGGGGAAGGGCAATCAGCCCCAGCATTTT.

The rearrangement uses TRBV7-3 and TRBJ2-4, with D perhaps TRBD1 (5 bases). Germline CDR1 and CDR2: SGHTA and FQGTGA. V lost 5 bases to trimming and J lost 1 base, with 12 bases between them. This CDR3 has 15 residues. As DNA, the CDR3 is TGTGCCAGCAGCCATCCAGGGATGGCCAAAAACATTCAGTACTTC. Its translation is CASSHPGMAKNIQYF. Full variable domain (rest looked up from reference TRBV7-3 and TRBJ2-4): GAGVSQTPSNKVTEKGKYVELRCDPISGHTALYWYRQSLGQGPEFLIYFQGTGAADDSGLPNDRFFAVRPEGSVSTLKIQRTERGDSAVYLCASSHPGMAKNIQYFGAGTRLSVL.

This chain's CDR3 is CASSLDRPGTSWGYNEQFF. The CDR3 region has the DNA TGTGCCAGCAGCTTAGATCGGCCTGGGACTAGCTGGGGCTACAATGAGCAGTTCTTC. The chain is built from TRBV11-2 and TRBJ2-1, with TRBD2 matching 9 bases. Per germline, CDR1 SGHAT and CDR2 FQNNGV. This CDR3 comprises 19 residues. J lost 3 bases, V lost 0 bases, and 12 bases had no gene match. The full variable domain, completed using reference TRBV11-2 and TRBJ2-1, is EAGVAQSPRYKIIEKRQSVAFWCNPISGHATLYWYQQILGQGPKLLIQFQNNGVVDDSQLPKDRFSAERLKGVDSTLKIQPAKLEDSAVYLCASSLDRPGTSWGYNEQFFGPGTRLTVL.

The chain uses TRBV9 and TRBJ2-5; D is unclear. This CDR3 contains 16 residues. With 3 bases removed from V and 2 bases from J, the gap between germline ends came to 17 bases. Germline V CDR1 and CDR2: SGDLS, YYNGEE. This CDR3 reads CASSAGLVPLQETQYF. CDR3 nucleotide sequence: TGTGCCAGCAGCGCCGGTTTGGTGCCTTTACAAGAGACCCAGTACTTC. Looking up the rest from reference TRBV9 and TRBJ2-5 gives the full variable domain: DSGVTQTPKHLITATGQRVTLRCSPRSGDLSVYWYQQSLDQGLQFLIQYYNGEERAKGNILERFSAQQFPDLHSELNLSSLELGDSALYFCASSAGLVPLQETQYFGPGTRLLVL.

V gene TRBV29-1 combines with J gene TRBJ2-5, with 9 bases matching TRBD2. V lost 7 bases, J lost 7 bases, and 13 bases stayed unmatched. The CDR3 is made up of 14 amino acids. CDR1 SQVTM and CDR2 ANQGSEA come from the germline V gene. Here the CDR3 DNA reads TGCAGCGCCATATCTGGCGCGGGAGGGTGGACCCAGTACTTC. It is translated as CSAISGAGGWTQYF.

The chain couples TRBV7-2 to TRBJ2-3, with 13 nucleotides matching TRBD2. The CDR3 spans 17 residues. Germline loops: CDR1 SGHTA, CDR2 FQGNSA. V dropped 5 bases and J dropped 3; count of bases not matched to a gene: 8. The CDR3 spells CASSLLAGGPMTDTQYF. Here the CDR3 DNA reads TGTGCCAGCAGCCTACTAGCGGGAGGGCCGATGACAGATACGCAGTATTTT.

The chain recombines TRBV27 with TRBJ2-4, with 10 bases matching TRBD2. The CDR3 is 14 amino acids. Per the germline V gene, CDR1 is MNHEY and CDR2 is SMNVEV (reference sequence). J lost 6 bases, V lost 6 bases, and 5 bases had no gene match. The CDR3 DNA reads TGTGCCAGCAGACAAGCGGGAGGGGGAAACATTCAGTACTTC. Its protein is CASRQAGGGNIQYF.

The CDR3 DNA follows: TGTGCCAGCAGCTTATTGCCAGTGAACACTGAAGCTTTCTTT. This codes for CASSLLPVNTEAFF. The J gene is TRBJ1-1, the V gene TRBV7-3; D is undetermined. CDR1 is SGHTA, CDR2 FQGTGA, per germline. The CDR3 sequence is 14 residues long. V lost 2 bases and J lost 0, with 7 bases in between.

The chain joins TRBV13 to TRBJ2-7, with TRBD1 identical over 8 bases. This CDR3 has 14 residues. V gave up 0 bases and J gave up 6 bases; unmatched junction bases: 4. Germline values: CDR1 PRHDT, CDR2 FYEKMQ (reference sequence). The CDR3: CASSLGLTGAEQYF. The CDR3 DNA reads TGTGCCAGCAGCTTAGGACTGACAGGGGCCGAGCAGTACTTC.

The chain employs TRBV11-2 and TRBJ1-2; D is possibly TRBD1 (6 bases). V dropped 5 bases and J dropped 1 base, with 8 bases sitting between them. Germline V gene sequence: CDR1 SGHAT, CDR2 FQNNGV. This CDR3 spans 13 amino acids. CDR3 DNA: TGTGCCAGCAGCGGACAGAGTAACTATGGCTACACCTTC. Encoded protein: CASSGQSNYGYTF.

This chain connects TRBV19 to TRBJ2-7; 11 bases agree with TRBD1. The germline gives CDR1 LNHDA, CDR2 SQIVND (reference sequence). With V trimmed by 5 bases and J by 6 bases, 3 bases remained unmatched. This CDR3 region has 13 residues. CDR3 in amino acids: CASSSDRGLEQYF. The CDR3 coding sequence is TGTGCCAGTAGTTCGGACAGGGGGCTCGAGCAGTACTTC. The full variable domain, rest sourced from reference TRBV19 and TRBJ2-7, is DGGITQSPKYLFRKEGQNVTLSCEQNLNHDAMYWYRQDPGQGLRLIYYSQIVNDFQKGDIAEGYSVSREKKESFPLTVTSAQKNPTAFYLCASSSDRGLEQYFGPGTRLTVT.

This chain connects TRBV9 to TRBJ1-2; the match to TRBD1 covers 9 bases. Germline CDR1 and CDR2: SGDLS and YYNGEE. The CDR3 spans 17 residues. The trim removed 5 bases at V and 7 bases at J, leaving 18 bases unmatched. CDR3 DNA: TGTGCCAGCAGTCTTAGTGTCTGGGACAGGGAGGTAATTGGCTACACCTTC. Protein product: CASSLSVWDREVIGYTF.

V and J are TRBV6-5 and TRBJ2-4; TRBD2 is a possible D gene (7 bases). Germline CDR1 and CDR2: MNHEY and SVGAGI. Between the trimmed V and J ends, which lost 8 bases and 1 base, there was a span of 15 bases. The CDR3 is 15 residues long. CDR3 sequence reads: CASGGAHWAKNIQYF. CDR3 nucleotides: TGTGCCAGCGGGGGGGCCCACTGGGCCAAAAACATTCAGTACTTC.

The V and J genes are TRBV6-5 and TRBJ2-3; TRBD1 matches at 8 bases. The V and J ends lost 11 bases and 2 bases, in that order; junction bases with no gene match: 12. The CDR3 is made up of 15 amino acids. CDR1 and CDR2 from the germline V gene are MNHEY and SVGAGI. CDR3 sequence: CAVKSGTGSTDTQYF. The CDR3 DNA sequence: TGTGCCGTAAAATCGGGGACAGGATCCACAGATACGCAGTATTTT.

The genes are TRBV19 and TRBJ1-2, with 8 positions matching TRBD1. Losses at the gene ends were 3 bases for V and 6 bases for J; bases not matched to a gene: 9. Germline assignment: CDR1 LNHDA and CDR2 SQIVND (reference sequence). The CDR3 runs to 15 residues. In nucleotides, the CDR3 is TGTGCCAGTAGTATGGCAGGGGGCCGTTTCGATGGCTACACCTTC. This translates into CASSMAGGRFDGYTF.

The chain links TRBV7-8 to TRBJ2-3; TRBD2 matches 8 bases. Looked up from germline, CDR1 is SGHVS and CDR2 is FQNEAQ. The V and J ends lost 4 bases and 3 bases, in that order; junction bases with no gene match: 9. The CDR3 extends over 16 amino acids. As DNA, the CDR3 is TGTGCCAGCAGCTCTGGAGTAGCGGGATGGACAGATACGCAGTATTTT. It translates to CASSSGVAGWTDTQYF.

The chain couples TRBV19 to TRBJ1-5; D is ambiguous. The CDR3 is 15 residues long. Trimming shortened V by 3 bases and J by 1 base, and 10 bases separated the two germline ends. CDR1 LNHDA and CDR2 SQIVND come from the germline V gene (reference sequence). The CDR3 DNA reads TGTGCCAGTAGTATGTTGGGAGGGAGCAATCAGCCCCAGCATTTT. The encoded protein is CASSMLGGSNQPQHF.

This clone showed up just a few times. The chain recombines TRBV9 with TRBJ2-1; D might be TRBD1 (5 bases). The ends were cut back, 1 base at V and 8 bases at J, with 13 bases in the middle. CDR3 length: 14 amino acids. The germline gives CDR1 SGDLS, CDR2 YYNGEE. The CDR3 DNA sequence: TGTGCCAGCAGCGTAAGGAGCTTAGGGGATGAGCAGTTCTTC. Its translation is CASSVRSLGDEQFF.

There are a few counts of this clone. At one end, the junction sequence differs from germline, possibly due to a read error. The rearrangement joins TRBV7-3 to TRBJ2-1; TRBD2 matches at 8 bases. The CDR3 length is 16 residues. Germline V gives CDR1 SGHTA, CDR2 FQGTGA. The CDR3 reads CASSLTGLVISGEQFF. In nucleotides, the CDR3 is TGTGCCAGCAGCCTAACGGGACTAGTAATCTCTGGGGAGCAGTTCTTC.

V and J are TRBV2 and TRBJ1-1, with 9 positions matching TRBD1. The CDR3 has 13 amino acids. Trimming took 8 bases from V and 1 from J; bases not matched to a gene: 2. Germline CDR1 SNHLY, CDR2 FYNNEI. This CDR3 is CASWTGENTEAFF. In DNA, the CDR3 is TGTGCCAGCTGGACAGGGGAGAACACTGAAGCTTTCTTT. Full variable domain (remainder filled in from reference TRBV2 and TRBJ1-1): EPEVTQTPSHQVTQMGQEVILRCVPISNHLYFYWYRQILGQKVEFLVSFYNNEISEKSEIFDDQFSVERPDGSNFTLKIRSTKLEDSAMYFCASWTGENTEAFFGQGTRLTVV.

DNA for the CDR3: TGCAGTGCTAGTCTTACCTACGAGCAGTACTTC. Its translation: CSASLTYEQYF. J is TRBJ2-7 and V is TRBV20-1, with D hard to call. The CDR3 is made up of 11 amino acids. The germline CDR1 and CDR2 sequences are DFQATT and SNEGSKA (reference sequence). The ends were cut back, 3 bases at V and 2 bases at J, with 5 bases in the middle.